This T cell receptor (beta chain) was identified during a study of CD8 T cells in ankylosing spondylitis (dated by TCRdb to about 2017). About the investigation overall: To find TCR variants linked to disease, the study profiled T cell receptor beta repertoires in ankylosing spondylitis patients and healthy donors. The full study cohort comprised around 23 ankylosing spondylitis patients and approximately 100 healthy donors. Samples of peripheral blood were taken, and for ankylosing spondylitis patients, synovial fluid was collected as well.

Study-level results and caveats: The disease-linked clones were reported as significantly enriched in matched synovial fluid samples from ankylosing spondylitis patients. Some motif variants had previously been reported in the synovial fluid and blood of reactive arthritis patients, which suggests shared mechanisms of disease initiation. Blood from ankylosing spondylitis patients appeared to be characterized by a TCR beta motif made up of several highly homologous amino acid variants. The disease-linked clones showed a CD8+ phenotype and occurred at relatively low frequencies in peripheral blood.

TCRdb shows the sequencer as Illumina HiSeq 2500. Quantitative 5'-RACE with molecular barcodes was the method used to prepare the TCR beta libraries. The study's own analysis went as follows. Disease-linked TCR variants were identified with a new computational method built on a probabilistic model of VDJ rearrangement. TCRdb reworked the public reads: Q25 trimming with fastp, MiXCR clone assembly, productive beta chains retained. Every CDR3 protein is listed once, alongside the most common genes and DNA of its rows. The V and J calls and clone size are TCRdb's, not the authors'. This sample has fewer than 450,000 distinct CDR3 sequences in its table, and roughly 17% of those were observed once. The ten largest clones represent over 0.9% of the sample. Taken from the germline V gene, the CDR1 and CDR2 loops are SNHLY and FYNNEI. Trimming accounts for 5 bases at V and 5 bases at J, while the number of junction bases matched to no gene is 8. Taken from cysteine to phenylalanine, the CDR3 has 16 residues. CDR3 DNA only is kept here, 48 bases in frame from base 1.

About this clonotype: It lacks a known antigen. The sample holds no much larger clone one base away, and base qualities are not on file.

Sample: blood, either unsorted or a sorted T cell fraction (not recorded which). The chain is made from TRBV2 and TRBJ2-1; 11 central nucleotides agree with TRBD2. The receptor's source is a male donor with ankylosing spondylitis. The DNA sequence is given as TGTGCCAGCAGTACCCAAGGGGGACTAGCGGACAATGAGCAGTTCTTC. Translated, this is CASSTQGGLADNEQFF.